This TCR beta chain was captured in a study of T cell changes during pregnancy in multiple sclerosis. Unmatched junction bases numbered 6, after V lost 0 bases and J lost 3 bases. The CDR3 extends over 16 amino acids. Germline CDR1 is SGHNT and CDR2 is YYREEE (reference sequence). Sequencing was performed with immunoSEQ multiplex PCR; in TCRdb, only in-frame clones are kept and a portion is missing. The sample carries 60,000 to 70,000 clones, roughly 89% recorded once. This rearrangement joins TRBV5-4 to TRBJ1-1; 9 bases are shared with TRBD1. Specimen: peripheral blood, collected in the third trimester of pregnancy. The clonotype was recovered from a female donor in good health, enrolled as a control in a pregnancy study. The CDR3 protein is CASSLGPGQGDTEAFF. CDR3 in DNA: TGTGCCAGCAGCTTGGGCCCGGGACAGGGCGACACTGAAGCTTTCTTT.